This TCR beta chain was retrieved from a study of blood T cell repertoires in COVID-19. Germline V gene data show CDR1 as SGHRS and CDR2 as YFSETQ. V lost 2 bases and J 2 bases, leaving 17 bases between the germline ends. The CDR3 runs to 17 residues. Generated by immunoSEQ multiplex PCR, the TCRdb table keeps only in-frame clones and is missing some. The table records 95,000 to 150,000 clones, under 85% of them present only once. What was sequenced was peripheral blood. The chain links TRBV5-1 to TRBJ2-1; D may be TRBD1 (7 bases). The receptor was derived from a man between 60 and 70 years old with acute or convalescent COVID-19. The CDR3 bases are TGCGCCAGCAGCTTTATGGGGGGACAGACAACCTACAATGAGCAGTTCTTC. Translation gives CASSFMGGQTTYNEQFF.